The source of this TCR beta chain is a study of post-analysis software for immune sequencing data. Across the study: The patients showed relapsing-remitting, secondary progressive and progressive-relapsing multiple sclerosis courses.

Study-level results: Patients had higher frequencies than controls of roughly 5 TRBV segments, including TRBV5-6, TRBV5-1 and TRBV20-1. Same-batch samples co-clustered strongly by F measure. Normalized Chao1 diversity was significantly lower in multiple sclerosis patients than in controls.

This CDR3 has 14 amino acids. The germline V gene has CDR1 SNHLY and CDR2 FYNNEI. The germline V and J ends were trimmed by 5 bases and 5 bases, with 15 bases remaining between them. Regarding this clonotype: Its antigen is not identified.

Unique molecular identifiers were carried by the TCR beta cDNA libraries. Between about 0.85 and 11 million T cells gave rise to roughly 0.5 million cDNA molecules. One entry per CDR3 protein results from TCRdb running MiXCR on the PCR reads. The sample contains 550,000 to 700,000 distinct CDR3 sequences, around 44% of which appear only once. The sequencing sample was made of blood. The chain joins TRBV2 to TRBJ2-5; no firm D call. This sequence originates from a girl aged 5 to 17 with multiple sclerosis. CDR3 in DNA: TGTGCCAGCAGTAAGATGAGCGAGTGGGAGACCCAGTACTTC. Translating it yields CASSKMSEWETQYF.